Listed below are T cell receptor beta chains from one sample, sequenced in a study of cytomegalovirus exposure and HLA in healthy donors. The method was immunoSEQ multiplex PCR; TCRdb's version includes in-frame clones alone and lacks a portion of them. Its clone listing holds 100,000 to 150,000 clones. Sequencing input: PBMCs. Source of these receptors: a woman aged 40 to 50 in good health and CMV-seropositive. Both conserved end residues are part of each CDR3. The D gene is left open where the match is weak.

TGTGCCAGCAGCGCACGACTAGCGGAGCACAATGAGCAGTTCTTC,CASSARLAEHNEQFF,TRBJ2-1,TRBV9,TRBD2
TGTGCCAGCACCTCGGACACGTTCTATGGCTACACCTTC,CASTSDTFYGYTF,TRBJ1-2,TRBV2,NA
TGTGCCAGTAGTTTACTAGCGGGAGCTACTAACACCGGGGAGCTGTTTTTT,CASSLLAGATNTGELFF,TRBJ2-2,TRBV19,TRBD2
TGCAGCGTTAGGTGGCTAGCGGGATTTCTTTTCACAGATACGCAGTATTTT,CSVRWLAGFLFTDTQYF,TRBJ2-3,TRBV29-1,TRBD2
TGCGCCAGCAGCAGCGGACAGGGGGCGTACGCTGAAGCTTTCTTT,CASSSGQGAYAEAFF,TRBJ1-1,TRBV5-1,TRBD1
TGCGCCAGCAGCGACCGACTAGCGGGCACAGATACGCAGTATTTT,CASSDRLAGTDTQYF,TRBJ2-3,TRBV5-1,TRBD2
TGCGCCAGCAGCTCCCGGGAGCGGCCGGCAGATACGCAGTATTTT,CASSSRERPADTQYF,TRBJ2-3,TRBV5-1,NA
TGTGCCAGTCGTCTTGGACTAGCGGTCACAGATACGCAGTATTTT,CASRLGLAVTDTQYF,TRBJ2-3,TRBV7-9,TRBD2
TGTGCCAGCAACGGACAGGGGGGTGCGGGTGTCCCCCAGCATTTT,CASNGQGGAGVPQHF,TRBJ1-5,TRBV6-1,TRBD1
TGTGCCAGCAGCGAGGGAGTTTGGGACACTCGTGAAGCTTTCTTT,CASSEGVWDTREAFF,TRBJ1-1,TRBV9,NA
TGTGCCAGCAGTGAAGGAATTCCGGGACAAGTCGAGGCTTTCTTT,CASSEGIPGQVEAFF,TRBJ1-1,TRBV6-1,NA
TGTGCCTGGAGTGGGGGGCACGCAAGCACAGATACGCAGTATTTT,CAWSGGHASTDTQYF,TRBJ2-3,TRBV30,NA
TGTGCCAGCAGTGACGAGCTCTCTGGGGCCAACGTCCTGACTTTC,CASSDELSGANVLTF,TRBJ2-6,TRBV6-4,NA
TGTGCCAGCGGGACTAGCTCCTACGAGCAGTACTTC,CASGTSSYEQYF,TRBJ2-7,TRBV6-5,TRBD2
TGTGCCAGCGGGACAGGCACTAACTATGGCTACACCTTC,CASGTGTNYGYTF,TRBJ1-2,TRBV9,TRBD1
TGTGCCAGCAAGAGCAGGGGTGATGAGCAGTTCTTC,CASKSRGDEQFF,TRBJ2-1,TRBV7-9,NA
TGTGCCAGCAGCGTAGAGGTAGGGGACAATGAGCAGTTCTTC,CASSVEVGDNEQFF,TRBJ2-1,TRBV9,NA
TGTGCCAGCTCACCACAGCCCGTCGGTGAGCCCCAGCATTTT,CASSPQPVGEPQHF,TRBJ1-5,TRBV18,NA
TGCGCCAGCCGAGACGTGACAGGGGGGAGCACCGGGGAGCTGTTTTTT,CASRDVTGGSTGELFF,TRBJ2-2,TRBV5-1,TRBD1
TGCAGCGTTGGTTTAGGGGGGAACACTGAAGCTTTCTTT,CSVGLGGNTEAFF,TRBJ1-1,TRBV29-1,NA
TGTGCCAGCAATAAGCGGGAGGAAGAGACCCAGTACTTC,CASNKREEETQYF,TRBJ2-5,TRBV6-6,TRBD2
TGTGCCAGCAGCTTAGCCCTAGCGGGAGTGGGAGATACGCAGTATTTT,CASSLALAGVGDTQYF,TRBJ2-3,TRBV7-9,TRBD2
TGTGCCTCCCGGGAGGATACGCAGTATTTT,CASREDTQYF,TRBJ2-3,TRBV2,NA
TGTGCCAGCAGTGATCCAACAGATACGCAGTATTTT,CASSDPTDTQYF,TRBJ2-3,TRBV2,NA
TGTGCCAGCAGTCAGGACAGGGCATACGGCTACACCTTC,CASSQDRAYGYTF,TRBJ1-2,TRBV5-6,TRBD1
TGTGCCAGCAGTGAAGGGTTAGCCAACCTCTACGAGCAGTACTTC,CASSEGLANLYEQYF,TRBJ2-7,TRBV6-1,NA
TGTGCTAGCAGCTTAAGGACAGGGCAGACCGGGGAGCTGTTTTTT,CASSLRTGQTGELFF,TRBJ2-2,TRBV7-7,TRBD1
TGTGCCAGCAGCTCTGGGAGTAGAGGAGGAGTTAATCGTCAGCCCCAGCATTTT,CASSSGSRGGVNRQPQHF,TRBJ1-5,TRBV7-2,NA
TGTGCCACCAGCAGACCGGGACAGGGGGACTACGAGCAGTACTTC,CATSRPGQGDYEQYF,TRBJ2-7,TRBV15,TRBD1
TGTGCCAGCAGTTATACGGGTGTTCGGAAGACCCAGTACTTC,CASSYTGVRKTQYF,TRBJ2-5,TRBV6-5,NA
TGTGCCAGCTCACCGGCGGGGACAGAGACTTATGGCTACACCTTC,CASSPAGTETYGYTF,TRBJ1-2,TRBV18,TRBD1
TGTGCCAGCAGCCCACCGGCGGGGAACACTGAAGCTTTCTTT,CASSPPAGNTEAFF,TRBJ1-1,TRBV11-1,NA
TGTGCCAGCAGGGGACCGGGACAGGGTCGGTGGTACCAAGAGACCCAGTACTTC,CASRGPGQGRWYQETQYF,TRBJ2-5,TRBV28,TRBD1
TGTGCCAGCAGCTTTCAACTAGCAGGAAGGACCGGGGAGCTGTTTTTT,CASSFQLAGRTGELFF,TRBJ2-2,TRBV7-3,NA
TGTGCCACCAGCACACACCCGGGACAGGGGGCATCCGGGGAGCTGTTTTTT,CATSTHPGQGASGELFF,TRBJ2-2,TRBV15,TRBD1
TGTGCCAGCAGCTTGTTCAGCGGTACCTACAATGAGCAGTTCTTC,CASSLFSGTYNEQFF,TRBJ2-1,TRBV5-4,NA
TGTGCCAGCAGCGTAGGCATTAGCGGGATTTTCGACAATGAGCAGTTCTTC,CASSVGISGIFDNEQFF,TRBJ2-1,TRBV9,TRBD2
TGTGCCAGCAGCTCCGGGTTTTTCTACGAGCAGTACTTC,CASSSGFFYEQYF,TRBJ2-7,TRBV5-6,NA
TGTGCCAGCAGCAAGCAGGTCAGGGGGGAGGAAAAACTGTTTTTT,CASSKQVRGEEKLFF,TRBJ1-4,TRBV21-1,NA
TGTGCCAGCAGCTACCAGGACAGGGACAATGAGCAGTTCTTC,CASSYQDRDNEQFF,TRBJ2-1,TRBV9,TRBD1
TGTGCCAGTAGAAGGACAGGGCTTAGCAATCAGCCCCAGCATTTT,CASRRTGLSNQPQHF,TRBJ1-5,TRBV19,TRBD1
TGTGCCAGCAGGGAGGGGGCTTGGGGCTACACCTTC,CASREGAWGYTF,TRBJ1-2,TRBV2,TRBD1
TGTGCCAGCAGTTTTCGGGACAATAATTACGAGCAGTACTTC,CASSFRDNNYEQYF,TRBJ2-7,TRBV28,NA
TGTGCCAGCTCACCAACAGGGGGCACTAATGAAAAACTGTTTTTT,CASSPTGGTNEKLFF,TRBJ1-4,TRBV18,TRBD1
TGTGCCAGTAGTATCGGCGGCAGGGGGTTGTTTGGCTACACCTTC,CASSIGGRGLFGYTF,TRBJ1-2,TRBV19,TRBD1
TGTGCCTGTTCAAGGGGAGGGAACCCCGAGCAGTACTTC,CACSRGGNPEQYF,TRBJ2-7,TRBV7-9,TRBD2
TGTGCCAGCAGTTACTCGAGGGTTAGCTCCTACGAGCAGTACTTC,CASSYSRVSSYEQYF,TRBJ2-7,TRBV6-5,NA
TGTGCCAGCAGCTTTAGGAGAAACAATGAGCAGTTCTTC,CASSFRRNNEQFF,TRBJ2-1,TRBV11-2,NA
TGTGCCAGCAGGCCCTTGCGGGAGGTTTACAATGAGCAGTTCTTC,CASRPLREVYNEQFF,TRBJ2-1,TRBV27,TRBD2
TGTGCCAGCAGTACCCCCTTGGGGCGGGAGTTTCATGAGCAGTTCTTC,CASSTPLGREFHEQFF,TRBJ2-1,TRBV27,TRBD2
TGTGCCTGGGGAGGACAGAGTAATTCACCCCTCCACTTT,CAWGGQSNSPLHF,TRBJ1-6,TRBV30,NA
TGTGCCAGCGAGGGACTAGCGGGATACGGTGAGCAGTTCTTC,CASEGLAGYGEQFF,TRBJ2-1,TRBV6-6,TRBD2